The clone carrying this T cell receptor (beta chain) was detected once. The data belong to a study of blood T cell repertoires in COVID-19. As for the study in general: Donors in the United States, Italy and Spain gave samples during acute or convalescent COVID-19.

CDR1 and CDR2 from the germline V gene are ENHRY and SYGVKD. The V and J ends lost 6 bases and 7 bases respectively, with 18 bases between them. The CDR3 spans 15 residues. Using immunoSEQ multiplex PCR, the repertoire was profiled, and TCRdb retains in-frame clones only, with some absent. This sample has about 130,000 clones, with over 60% found just once. The rearrangement uses TRBV10-3 and TRBJ1-4; a weak D match, TRBD1 (6 bases). This clonotype originated in a woman between 65 and 79 years old with acute or convalescent COVID-19. Sequencing used peripheral blood. The CDR3 here is CAIRHRVGVSEKLFF. CDR3 nucleotides: TGTGCCATCAGGCACAGGGTTGGGGTGAGTGAAAAACTGTTTTTT.